Given below is one TCR beta chain in context. Its antigen remains undetermined. Base quality data are lacking; no much larger clone is found one base away. The record originates from a study of blood T cells in healthy people across ages (dated by TCRdb to about 2015). About the investigation overall: In model experiments, roughly one uniquely barcoded TCR beta cDNA molecule per two T cells was captured by template switching. To avoid experimental bias, donors of different ages were spread randomly across the sequencing lanes. Using the same blood draw, the study looked at two additional independent replicas of 1 million unique cDNA reads for two donors, one aged 18 to 30 and the other aged 80 or older. To track age-related changes in TCR beta repertoire diversity, the study relied on deep sequencing normalized with unique cDNA molecular identifiers. The donors were split into four age groups: young (average around 16 years), middle-aged (roughly 40), aged (more than 60) and long-lived (about 82). The paper as a whole reports these results and caveats: Because donor CMV infection status was unknown, age-related changes in expanded clonotypes were potentially confounded. As age increased, observed TCR beta diversity per million T cells dropped in a roughly linear way, and a significant reduction was already evident by age approximately 40. Conclusive comparison of naive and antigen-experienced compartments was prevented by the profiling of bulk unsorted PBMCs. Estimates of total diversity from one million sequenced T cells were regarded as lower bounds and underestimates. The long-lived group showed more naive CD4+ T cells, fewer expanded clones and increased TCR diversity than the aged group, suggesting age selection. Observed TCR beta diversity correlated strongly with the percentage of naive T cells measured by flow cytometry.

Reading from cysteine to phenylalanine, the CDR3 counts 18 amino acids. Only the CDR3 region is kept as DNA, spanning 54 bases read in frame from base 1. Relative to germline, V is 5 bases shorter and J is 7 bases shorter, with 27 bases between their ends. Receptor amplification or capture employed 5' RACE. Instrument used: Illumina HiSeq 2500. A second 7 to 11 cycle PCR used a sample-barcoded 5' primer and a J-beta primer mix. A unique molecular identifier was introduced onto each TCR beta cDNA molecule by a template-switch 5' adaptor carrying 12 random nucleotides. Each sample yielded at least 2.5 million CDR3-containing paired-end reads. All of the RNA was converted into first-strand cDNA using the Mint cDNA synthesis kit, with a TRBC-specific oligonucleotide serving as the primer. Following uracil-DNA glycosylase treatment, a first 18-cycle PCR with universal primers M1SS and BC2_uni_R was performed on all cDNA. In the source study's methods: For normalization, 1 million high-quality reads were randomly selected from each sample, with every read carrying a distinct molecular identifier. Reads sharing molecular identifiers were discarded rather than binned into consensus sequences. MiTCR, with a Q25 quality threshold and the strictest error-elimination algorithm, was used for CDR3 identification, clonotype clustering and error correction. Lower-bound total TCR beta diversity was estimated with a nonparametric unseen species model using Euler transformation. TCRdb applied fastp at Q25 and MiXCR to the public reads, then kept only in-frame beta chains. Rows are unified per CDR3 protein, each entry keeping the most common DNA and genes. The V and J calls and clone size come from TCRdb's table, not from the authors' own analysis. Recorded for this sample are about 1 million distinct CDR3 sequences; 40% to 50% of them occurred a single time. The top ten clonotypes cover 18% of the sample.

Donors were a few dozen systemically healthy Caucasian individuals from Russia aged about 6 to 100 years. About 10 milliliters of peripheral blood were drawn from each donor into EDTA-treated Vacutainer tubes. Ficoll-Paque density-gradient centrifugation was used to isolate PBMCs, with at least 6 million per sample. Trizol reagent was used to extract total RNA from PBMCs, with at least 6 micrograms per sample. Naive CD45RAhigh/CD27high T cell percentages were measured by flow cytometry on a PBMC aliquot from every donor. Rearrangement joined TRBV12-3 or TRBV12-4 to TRBJ1-5; the D region possibly corresponds to TRBD1 (5 bases align). The material sequenced was blood. This receptor was taken from a woman aged 55-69 years in good health. The DNA is as follows: TGTGCCAGCAGTCCAGGAAGAGGGGTTTCAGGTGCCCAACAGCCCCAGCATTTT. This codes for CASSPGRGVSGAQQPQHF.